This TCR beta chain was captured by sequencing in a study of blood T cell repertoires in COVID-19. As for the study in general: The United States, Italy and Spain supplied acute and convalescent COVID-19 samples. In each case, the material was cDNA or gDNA derived from T cells, B-cell-depleted T cells, or PBMCs.

Authors' data handling: The assay estimated nucleated cells by amplifying reference gene primers. TCRdb keeps only in-frame clones here, not all; method: immunoSEQ multiplex PCR. D and trimming were read from the DNA, whereas the V and J calls and clone size are those reported in that table. Seen here are about 180,000 clones, about 79% observed once, and the top ten hold 26%. This clonotype was obtained from a woman aged 70-85 years with acute or convalescent COVID-19. The specimen was peripheral blood.

The CDR3 coding sequence is TGTGCCAGCAGCCAAAGATTGACTAGGCGGACAGAGACCCAGTACTTC. Protein product: CASSQRLTRRTETQYF. The chain has TRBV3-1 (or the pseudogene TRBV3-2) and TRBJ2-5, with D possibly TRBD2 on 6 matching bases. V shed 2 bases and J shed 4 bases, with 17 bases lying between them. The CDR3 is 16 amino acids. Germline-derived CDR1 and CDR2 are LGHDT and YNNKEL (reference sequence).